This TCR beta chain came from a study of T cell changes during pregnancy in multiple sclerosis. Measured with immunoSEQ multiplex PCR; TCRdb has only the in-frame clones, and not every one. This table holds under 30,000 clones, roughly nine tenths found once. The CDR3 extends over 14 amino acids. The germline CDR1 and CDR2 sequences are MNHEY and SMNVEV (reference sequence). V dropped 2 bases and J dropped 6 bases, with 12 bases sitting between them. Sequences were derived from CD8+ T cells from peripheral blood mononuclear cells, sampled in the third trimester of pregnancy. The clonotype originates from a female donor in good health, enrolled as a control in a pregnancy study. The V call is TRBV27, the J call TRBJ2-3; TRBD1 is a possible D gene (6 bases). The CDR3 DNA sequence: TGTGCCAGCAGTTTAGCCAGGGGTTCCGATACGCAGTATTTT. Translated: CASSLARGSDTQYF.